This T cell receptor beta chain was obtained from a study of tumor and adjacent non-tumor tissue in lung cancer. Across the whole study: Each sample yielded 3.9 million or so productive TCRbeta reads on average.

TCRbeta libraries were built with three rounds of nested PCR, modified from ARM-PCR. One entry per CDR3 protein results from TCRdb running MiXCR on the multiplex PCR reads. The sample consists of about 78,000 distinct CDR3 sequences, 75% to 90% of them appearing once. Points on this clonotype: What it recognizes is unknown.

This CDR3 is built from 12 residues. Germline V gene lookup returns CDR1 DFQATT and CDR2 SNEGSKA (reference sequence). The V gene lost 6 bases and the J gene lost 8 bases, with 11 bases spanning the gap. General study findings and limits: Tumor tissue had significantly higher TCR diversity than normal lung.

This sample's RNA came from whole unsorted tissue. This TCR came from a woman aged 50 to 65 with non-small cell lung cancer. Specimen: lung tumor tissue. The V and J genes are TRBV20-1 and TRBJ1-6, with D uncertain. The CDR3 protein is CSAQIKYSPLHF. The CDR3, as DNA: TGCAGTGCGCAGATTAAATATTCACCCCTCCACTTT.